Below, one T cell receptor beta chain is given with its context. This sample stems from a study of monozygotic twins with inflammatory bowel disease. Reprocessing the 5' RACE reads, TCRdb reports a single entry for every CDR3 protein and omits DNA. The sample holds approximately 340,000 distinct CDR3 sequences. The CDR3 has 18 amino acids. Looked up from germline, CDR1 is MNHNS and CDR2 is SASEGT. This TCR came from a human donor with ulcerative colitis or Crohn's disease, or a healthy co-twin of an affected twin (not recorded which). Material for sequencing was blood. The genes are TRBV6-1 and TRBJ2-4; TCRdb's D gene call, TRBD2, goes unchecked for lack of DNA. CDR3 loop: CASSPTSGGILAKNMQYF.